This is a list of T cell receptor beta chains from one sample in a study of blood T cell repertoires in COVID-19. Repertoires were generated with immunoSEQ multiplex PCR, while TCRdb's copy carries only in-frame clones and drops some. Seen here are roughly 340,000 clones, around nine tenths observed once, and the top ten hold approximately 7.3%. The sample consisted of peripheral blood. These receptors were collected from a woman in her 70s with COVID-19, enrolled during active disease. Both conserved end residues are trimmed from each CDR3. Each record gives: J gene, V gene, CDR3 protein.

j_gene: TRBJ2-5; v_gene: TRBV7-6; CDR3aa: ASSSPSQGETQY
j_gene: TRBJ1-5; v_gene: TRBV10-3; CDR3aa: AISEGHYNSNQPQH
j_gene: TRBJ1-4; v_gene: TRBV6-5; CDR3aa: ASSLGTGNNEKLF
j_gene: TRBJ2-2; v_gene: TRBV3-1/TRBV3-2; CDR3aa: ASSQRRAGAGELF
j_gene: TRBJ1-1; v_gene: TRBV5-1; CDR3aa: ASSFQGKTEAF
j_gene: TRBJ1-5; v_gene: TRBV7-2; CDR3aa: ASSNRQGAGNQPQH
j_gene: TRBJ1-2; v_gene: TRBV27; CDR3aa: ASSVGGLNGYT
j_gene: TRBJ2-3; v_gene: TRBV7-2; CDR3aa: ASSLASGHTDTQY
j_gene: TRBJ1-5; v_gene: TRBV28; CDR3aa: ASSLMQGAIQPQH
j_gene: TRBJ2-7; v_gene: TRBV11-2; CDR3aa: ASRSPGRPNFYEQY
j_gene: TRBJ1-2; v_gene: TRBV19; CDR3aa: ASSIDAVNYGYT
j_gene: TRBJ1-3; v_gene: TRBV10-3; CDR3aa: AIKAQSGNTIY
j_gene: TRBJ1-1; v_gene: TRBV28; CDR3aa: ASEYRGTEAF
j_gene: TRBJ2-7; v_gene: TRBV29-1; CDR3aa: SVYDRGLSYDEQY
j_gene: TRBJ1-6; v_gene: TRBV12-3/TRBV12-4; CDR3aa: ASSPGGISPLH
j_gene: TRBJ2-7; v_gene: TRBV2; CDR3aa: ASRRDRGGYEQY
j_gene: TRBJ2-7; v_gene: TRBV7-2; CDR3aa: ASSLGTGFYEQY
j_gene: TRBJ2-7; v_gene: TRBV30; CDR3aa: ARGGGLYEQY
j_gene: TRBJ2-5; v_gene: TRBV2; CDR3aa: ASGDTVGLSVETQY
j_gene: TRBJ2-3; v_gene: TRBV24-1; CDR3aa: ATSDATSGVADTQY
j_gene: TRBJ2-5; v_gene: TRBV21-1; CDR3aa: ASDKYSGTSGDSTSRETQY
j_gene: TRBJ2-1; v_gene: TRBV6-5; CDR3aa: ASSLLAGSYNEQF
j_gene: TRBJ2-3; v_gene: TRBV12-3/TRBV12-4; CDR3aa: ASSFASTDTQY
j_gene: TRBJ1-6; v_gene: TRBV6-6; CDR3aa: ASRLTGADSPLH